Below, 5 T cell receptor beta chains from the same sample are listed, as sequenced in a study of naive and memory T cell subsets. Sample treatment: skin biopsy from PPD injection site in Mantoux-positive individual. Reverse transcription used DNase-treated unsorted total RNA, aiming for about 1 to 1,100 ng. Blood and skin TCR RNA was reverse transcribed with alpha and beta constant primers. Via MiXCR, TCRdb re-called the UMI-ligation and nested PCR reads, giving one row per CDR3 protein. Among fewer than 20,000 distinct CDR3 sequences listed, roughly 9.8% were seen once. The sample in question was skin, obtained from a tuberculin skin test site. The source of these receptors is an adult in good health.

This clonotype was counted many times. The genes are TRBV12-3 or TRBV12-4 and TRBJ2-5; TRBD2 matches 8 bases. The CDR3 covers 14 residues. With 4 bases clipped from V and 3 bases from J, the junction kept 4 bases outside the gene matches. CDR3 DNA: TGTGCCAGCAGTTCGGGGGGGACCGAAGAGACCCAGTACTTC. Translating it yields CASSSGGTEETQYF.

V usage is TRBV4-3 and J usage is TRBJ1-5; the D gene is possibly TRBD1 (5 bases). Germline V lookup: CDR1 LGHNA, CDR2 YSLEER. Trimming left V 5 bases short and J 4 bases short, with 15 bases between. The CDR3 spans 15 residues. Written as DNA, the CDR3 is TGCGCCAGCAGCAAGACCCGGGACCCTAATCAGCCCCAGCATTTT. Translated, it gives CASSKTRDPNQPQHF.

The gene calls are TRBV18 and TRBJ1-5; perhaps TRBD1 as D (5 bases). The CDR3 extends over 14 amino acids. The ends were cut back, 6 bases at V and 7 bases at J, with 16 bases in the middle. The germline V gene encodes CDR1 KGHSH and CDR2 LQKENI. Here the CDR3 DNA reads TGTGCCAGCTCCACAACAGGAGGGGAACAGCCCCAGCATTTT. The encoded protein is CASSTTGGEQPQHF.

For the CDR3, the DNA is TGTGCCAGCAGCTTAGCTTGGGGCCTAGTTTCGAACACCGGGGAGCTGTTTTTT. This translates into CASSLAWGLVSNTGELFF. The chain employs TRBV5-4 and TRBJ2-2; possible D gene TRBD1, 5 bases. Between the trimmed V and J ends, which lost 2 bases and 0 bases, there was a span of 17 bases. The CDR3 spans 18 residues. Germline V gene lookup returns CDR1 SGHNT and CDR2 YYREEE (reference sequence).

The chain couples TRBV12-3 or TRBV12-4 to TRBJ1-5; D is possibly TRBD1 (5 bases). The V and J ends lost 7 bases and 6 bases respectively, with 13 bases between them. There are 13 residues in the CDR3. The CDR3 reads CASTNQGFQPQHF. The CDR3 nucleotides read TGTGCCAGCACGAATCAGGGTTTTCAGCCCCAGCATTTT.